A selection of T cell receptor beta chains follows, all from one sample in a study of blood T cell repertoires in COVID-19. The repertoire was sequenced with immunoSEQ multiplex PCR; TCRdb's copy has only in-frame clones and lacks some. The sample has roughly 400,000 clones, approximately 90% seen once; the top ten hold about 9.4%. Sequenced input: PBMCs or T cells enriched from blood (not recorded which). The receptors were sampled from a woman aged 50 to 60 who had recovered from COVID-19. CDR3s include the opening cysteine and the closing phenylalanine or tryptophan. The order of the fields is clone size, V gene, J gene, D gene, CDR3 DNA, CDR3 protein. The D gene is left open where the match is weak. Only part of the rows carry a size: once, few, many, or a class if the clone is expanded.

-	TRBV5-8	TRBJ1-2	TRBD1	TGTGCCAGCAGCCAGGGGGCCCTCTCCGGACTCTATGGCTACACCTTC	CASSQGALSGLYGYTF
once	TRBV10-3	TRBJ1-5	-	TGTGCCACCGGGGGTCTCGGCAATCAGCCCCAGCATTTT	CATGGLGNQPQHF
-	TRBV5-1	TRBJ2-2	TRBD2	TGCGCCAGCAGCTTGGGGCGGGGGGCCAACACCGGGGAGCTGTTTTTT	CASSLGRGANTGELFF
-	TRBV5-4	TRBJ2-1	-	TGTGCCAGCAGCCCATTCCGGGATGAGCAGTTCTTC	CASSPFRDEQFF
-	TRBV29-1	TRBJ2-5	TRBD1	TGCAGCGTTGTGTCGAGTCCAGGGGCGCGGACAGGGGAGACCCAGTACTTC	CSVVSSPGARTGETQYF
-	TRBV9	TRBJ1-2	-	TGTGCCAGCAGCGGGACGGACAGAGATAACTATGGCTACACCTTC	CASSGTDRDNYGYTF
-	TRBV30	TRBJ2-5	-	TGTGCCTGGAGTGTTTCTGGGCGCGAGACCCAGTACTTC	CAWSVSGRETQYF
-	TRBV19	TRBJ2-7	TRBD2	TGTGCCAGTAGTAGCGGGGGAGGGAACGAGCAGTACTTC	CASSSGGGNEQYF
-	TRBV19	TRBJ1-5	TRBD1	TGTGCCAGTAGGGGATTCCGGGACAGCTATCAGCCCCAGCATTTT	CASRGFRDSYQPQHF
-	TRBV6-5	TRBJ1-1	-	TGTGCCAGCAGACAAGGGGTTCTCGGGAACACTGAAGCTTTCTTT	CASRQGVLGNTEAFF
once	TRBV19	TRBJ1-2	-	TGTGCCAGTAGTCTCGCCCTGACTTATGGCTACACCTTC	CASSLALTYGYTF
-	TRBV4-2	TRBJ1-2	-	TGTGCCAGCAGCCAAGACGGGGGGAACTATGGCTACACCTTC	CASSQDGGNYGYTF
-	TRBV7-2	TRBJ2-5	TRBD2	TGTGCCAGCAGCTTCCGCAACCGCATAGCGGGGATCACCCAAGAGACCCAGTACTTC	CASSFRNRIAGITQETQYF
-	TRBV7-6	TRBJ2-6	-	TGTGCCAGCAGCGAGGTGGGCGGCGGGAGGGCCAACGTCCTGACTTTC	CASSEVGGGRANVLTF
-	TRBV30	TRBJ2-1	-	TGTGCCTGGAGTGTGCTAGTATCCTACAATGAGCAGTTCTTC	CAWSVLVSYNEQFF
-	TRBV27	TRBJ1-2	-	TGTGCCAGCAGTTACAGGACGGGGGGTAGCTATGGCTACACCTTC	CASSYRTGGSYGYTF
-	TRBV28	TRBJ2-7	TRBD1	TGTGCCAGCAGAACGGGACAGGCTTTCGAGCAGTACTTC	CASRTGQAFEQYF
once	TRBV5-6	TRBJ2-1	-	TGTGCCAGCAGCGCACTAGCAGTCAATGAGCAGTTCTTC	CASSALAVNEQFF
once	TRBV10-3	TRBJ1-1	TRBD1	TGTGCCATCAGTGAGTCGGTTATAGTTGACAGGGACACTGAAGCTTTCTTT	CAISESVIVDRDTEAFF
-	TRBV6-2/TRBV6-3	TRBJ1-1	-	TGTGCCAGCAGTTACTCGTCGGACAGTGGGTTATGGGATAGAGAAGCTTTCTTT	CASSYSSDSGLWDREAFF
-	TRBV10-3	TRBJ1-3	TRBD1	TGTGCCATCAAGGACAGGGGGAAGAACTCTGGAAACACCATATATTTT	CAIKDRGKNSGNTIYF
-	TRBV7-9	TRBJ1-2	-	TGTGCCAGCAGCTTTCCGGGGACAACTAACTATGGCTACACCTTC	CASSFPGTTNYGYTF
-	TRBV4-2	TRBJ2-2	-	TGTGCCAGCAGCCAAGAGGCACTAGTGGGCCCCGGGGAGCTGTTTTTT	CASSQEALVGPGELFF
-	TRBV18	TRBJ1-1	TRBD1	TGTGCCAGCTCGCCGGTAGGGTTTCAGGGGGCTATGAACACTGAAGCTTTCTTT	CASSPVGFQGAMNTEAFF
-	TRBV28	TRBJ2-7	TRBD2	TGTGCCAGCAGTCCCCCCGGGGGGGAGTTCGAGCAGTACTTC	CASSPPGGEFEQYF
-	TRBV7-2	TRBJ1-1	-	TGTGCCAGCAGCTTGGGGAGGTCCACCACTGAAGCTTTCTTT	CASSLGRSTTEAFF
-	TRBV3-1/TRBV3-2	TRBJ2-3	-	TGTGCCAGCAGCCCGTCAAAGGGGCTAGAAGATACGCAGTATTTT	CASSPSKGLEDTQYF
once	TRBV6-4	TRBJ1-5	TRBD1	TGTGCCAGCAGTCACCGGGACAGGGAAAATCAGCCCCAGCATTTT	CASSHRDRENQPQHF
-	TRBV4-3	TRBJ2-2	TRBD2	TGCGCCAGCAGCCAAGATTGGACTAGCGGGGCCGGGGAGCTGTTTTTT	CASSQDWTSGAGELFF
-	TRBV5-1	TRBJ1-4	-	TGCGCCAGCAGCTTGGGGCAGGGGAATGAAAAACTGTTTTTT	CASSLGQGNEKLFF
-	TRBV6-1	TRBJ2-7	TRBD1	TGTGCCAGCAGTGAATTTTTAGCGACAGGGGTCTACGAGCAGTACTTC	CASSEFLATGVYEQYF
-	TRBV7-2	TRBJ1-5	-	TGTGCCAGCACCGAAAGCGGCCGGACCCGGGCTCAGCCCCAGCATTTT	CASTESGRTRAQPQHF
few	TRBV7-9	TRBJ2-1	-	TGTGCCAGCAGCCCGGGACACCTAAAGCAGTTCTTC	CASSPGHLKQFF
-	TRBV2	TRBJ1-3	-	TGTGCCAGCAGTGAAAGGACAGTAGGAAACACCATATATTTT	CASSERTVGNTIYF
once	TRBV20-1	TRBJ2-1	-	TGCAGTGCTGCGCGCGGTAATGAGCAGTTCTTC	CSAARGNEQFF
once	TRBV28	TRBJ2-1	TRBD2	TGTGCCAGCAGTTTATGGGGCGGGGGGCCCAGCTCCTACAATGAGCAGTTCTTC	CASSLWGGGPSSYNEQFF
few	TRBV28	TRBJ1-3	-	TGTGCCAGCAGTGGTCGGACACTCCGTCCCTCTGGAAACACCATATATTTT	CASSGRTLRPSGNTIYF
-	TRBV2	TRBJ1-1	-	TGTGCCAGCACTAAGTCAGGTGGGAACACTGAAGCTTTCTTT	CASTKSGGNTEAFF
-	TRBV13	TRBJ2-5	TRBD1	TGTGCCAGCAGCTACCGGACAGGCCTCCAAGAGACCCAGTACTTC	CASSYRTGLQETQYF